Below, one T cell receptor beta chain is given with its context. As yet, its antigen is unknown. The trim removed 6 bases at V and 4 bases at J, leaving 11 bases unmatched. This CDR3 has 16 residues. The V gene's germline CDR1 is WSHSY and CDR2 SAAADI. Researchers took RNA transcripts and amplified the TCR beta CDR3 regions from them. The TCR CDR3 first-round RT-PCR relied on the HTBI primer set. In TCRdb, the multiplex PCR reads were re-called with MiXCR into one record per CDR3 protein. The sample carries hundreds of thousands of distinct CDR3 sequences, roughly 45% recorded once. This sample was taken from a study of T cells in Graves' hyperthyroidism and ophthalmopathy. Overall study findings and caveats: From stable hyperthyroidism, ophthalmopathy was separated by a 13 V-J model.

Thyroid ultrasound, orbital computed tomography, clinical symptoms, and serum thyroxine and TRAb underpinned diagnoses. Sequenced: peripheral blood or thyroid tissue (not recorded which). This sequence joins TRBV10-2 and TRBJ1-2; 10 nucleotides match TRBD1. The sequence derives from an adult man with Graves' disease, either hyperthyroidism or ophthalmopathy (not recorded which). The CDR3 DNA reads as TGCGCCAGCAGAGTGGGATGGGACAGGGGCGGCTATGGCTACACCTTC. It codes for CASRVGWDRGGYGYTF.